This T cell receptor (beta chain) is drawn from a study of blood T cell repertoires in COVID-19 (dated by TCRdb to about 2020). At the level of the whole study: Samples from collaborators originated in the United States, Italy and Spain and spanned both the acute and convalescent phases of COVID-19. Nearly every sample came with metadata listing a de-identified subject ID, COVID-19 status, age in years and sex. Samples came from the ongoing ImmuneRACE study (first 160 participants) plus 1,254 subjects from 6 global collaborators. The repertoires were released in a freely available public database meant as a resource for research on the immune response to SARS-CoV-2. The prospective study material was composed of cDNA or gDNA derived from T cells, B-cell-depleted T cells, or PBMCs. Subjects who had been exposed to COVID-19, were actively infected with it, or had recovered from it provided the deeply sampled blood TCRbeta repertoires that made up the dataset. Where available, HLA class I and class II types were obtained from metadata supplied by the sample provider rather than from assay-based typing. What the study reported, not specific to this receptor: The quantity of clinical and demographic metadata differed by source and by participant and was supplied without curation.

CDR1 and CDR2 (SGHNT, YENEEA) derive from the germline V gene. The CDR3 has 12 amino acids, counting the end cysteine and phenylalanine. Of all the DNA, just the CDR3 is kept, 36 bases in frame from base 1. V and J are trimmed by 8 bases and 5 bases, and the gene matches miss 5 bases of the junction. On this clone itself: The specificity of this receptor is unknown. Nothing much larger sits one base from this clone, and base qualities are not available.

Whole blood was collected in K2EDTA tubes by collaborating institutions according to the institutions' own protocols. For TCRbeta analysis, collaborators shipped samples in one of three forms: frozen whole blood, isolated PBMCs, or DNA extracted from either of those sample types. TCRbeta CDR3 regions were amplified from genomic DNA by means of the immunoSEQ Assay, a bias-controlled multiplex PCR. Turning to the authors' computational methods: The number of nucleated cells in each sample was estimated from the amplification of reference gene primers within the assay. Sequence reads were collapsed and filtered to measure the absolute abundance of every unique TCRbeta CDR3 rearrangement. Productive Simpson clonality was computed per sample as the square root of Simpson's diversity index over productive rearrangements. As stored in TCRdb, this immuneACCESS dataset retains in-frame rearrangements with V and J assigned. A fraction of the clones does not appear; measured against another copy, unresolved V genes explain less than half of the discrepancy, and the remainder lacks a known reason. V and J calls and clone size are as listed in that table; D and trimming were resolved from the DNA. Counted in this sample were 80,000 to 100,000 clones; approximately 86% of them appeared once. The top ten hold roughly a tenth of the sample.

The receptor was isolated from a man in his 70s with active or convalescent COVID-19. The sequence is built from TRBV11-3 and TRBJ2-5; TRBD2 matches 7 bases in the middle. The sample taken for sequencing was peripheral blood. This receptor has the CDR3 CASGGDAETQYF. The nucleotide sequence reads TGTGCCAGCGGGGGGGACGCGGAGACCCAGTACTTC. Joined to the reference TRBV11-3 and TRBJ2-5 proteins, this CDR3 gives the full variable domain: EAGVVQSPRYKIIEKKQPVAFWCNPISGHNTLYWYLQNLGQGPELLIRYENEEAVDDSQLPKDRFSAERLKGVDSTLKIQPAELGDSAVYLCASGGDAETQYFGPGTRLLVL.